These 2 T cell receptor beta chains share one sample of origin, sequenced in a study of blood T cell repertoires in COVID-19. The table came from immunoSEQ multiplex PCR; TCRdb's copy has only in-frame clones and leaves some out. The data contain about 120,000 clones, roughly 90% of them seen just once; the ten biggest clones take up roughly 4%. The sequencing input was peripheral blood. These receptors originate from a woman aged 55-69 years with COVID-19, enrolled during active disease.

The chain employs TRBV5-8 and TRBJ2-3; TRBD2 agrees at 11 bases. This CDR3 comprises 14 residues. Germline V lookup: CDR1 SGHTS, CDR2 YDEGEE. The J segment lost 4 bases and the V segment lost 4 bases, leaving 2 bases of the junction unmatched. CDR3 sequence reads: CASSMGLAADTQYF. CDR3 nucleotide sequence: TGTGCCAGCAGCATGGGACTAGCGGCAGATACGCAGTATTTT.

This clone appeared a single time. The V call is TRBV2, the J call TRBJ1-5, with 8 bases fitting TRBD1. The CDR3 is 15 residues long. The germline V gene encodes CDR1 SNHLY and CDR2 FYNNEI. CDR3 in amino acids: CVRGGTGASRQPQHF. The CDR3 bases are TGTGTCCGGGGCGGGACAGGCGCCAGCAGGCAGCCCCAGCATTTT.